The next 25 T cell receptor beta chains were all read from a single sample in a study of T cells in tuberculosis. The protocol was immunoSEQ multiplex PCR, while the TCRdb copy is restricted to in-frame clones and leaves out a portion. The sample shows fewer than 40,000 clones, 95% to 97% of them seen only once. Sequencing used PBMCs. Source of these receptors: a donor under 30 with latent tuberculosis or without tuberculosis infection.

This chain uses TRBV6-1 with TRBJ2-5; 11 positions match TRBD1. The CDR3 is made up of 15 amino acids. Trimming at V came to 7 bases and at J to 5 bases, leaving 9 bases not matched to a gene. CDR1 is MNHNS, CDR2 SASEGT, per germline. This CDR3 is CASTKTGTGGETQYF. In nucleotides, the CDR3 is TGTGCCAGCACAAAGACCGGGACAGGGGGTGAGACCCAGTACTTC.

The CDR3 loop reads CASSSYVVGSGNTIYF. The CDR3 DNA sequence: TGCGCCAGCAGTTCGTACGTCGTCGGCTCTGGAAACACCATATATTTT. The chain links TRBV5-1 to TRBJ1-3; D uncertain. The CDR3 is 16 amino acids. The germline V and J ends were trimmed by 5 bases and 0 bases, with 15 bases remaining between them. Germline V gene sequence: CDR1 SGHRS, CDR2 YFSETQ.

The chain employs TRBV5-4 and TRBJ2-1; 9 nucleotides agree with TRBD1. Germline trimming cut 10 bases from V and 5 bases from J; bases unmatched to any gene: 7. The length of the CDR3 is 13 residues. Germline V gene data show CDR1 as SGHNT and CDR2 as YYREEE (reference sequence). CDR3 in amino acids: CASAGQGNNEQFF. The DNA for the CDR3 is TGTGCCTCCGCGGGACAGGGTAACAATGAGCAGTTCTTC.

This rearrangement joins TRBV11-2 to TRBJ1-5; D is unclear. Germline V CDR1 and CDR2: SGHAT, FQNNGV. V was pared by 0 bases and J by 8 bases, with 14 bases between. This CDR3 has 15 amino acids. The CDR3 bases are TGTGCCAGCAGCTTAGATCGAGGAACTCGGGAGCCCCAGCATTTT. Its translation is CASSLDRGTREPQHF.

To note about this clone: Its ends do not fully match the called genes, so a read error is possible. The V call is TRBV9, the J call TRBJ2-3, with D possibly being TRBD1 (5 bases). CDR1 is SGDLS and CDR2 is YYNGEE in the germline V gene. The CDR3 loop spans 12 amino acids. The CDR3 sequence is CASSSRVDPQYF. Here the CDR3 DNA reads TGTGCCAGCAGCAGCAGGGTAGATCCGCAGTATTTT.

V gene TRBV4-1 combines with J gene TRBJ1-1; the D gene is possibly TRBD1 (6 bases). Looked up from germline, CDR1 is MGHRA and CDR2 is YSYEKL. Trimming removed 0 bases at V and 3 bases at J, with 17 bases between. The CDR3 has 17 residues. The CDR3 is CASSQDWSAGGHTEAFF. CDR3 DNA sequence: TGCGCCAGCAGCCAAGATTGGTCGGCGGGGGGGCACACTGAAGCTTTCTTT.

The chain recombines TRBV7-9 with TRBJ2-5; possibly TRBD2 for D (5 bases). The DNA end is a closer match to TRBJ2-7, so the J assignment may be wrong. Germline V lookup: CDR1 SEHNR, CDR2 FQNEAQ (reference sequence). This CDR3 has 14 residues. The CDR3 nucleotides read TGTGCCAGCAGCCAGGACGCCATCGGGAACGAGCAGTACTTC. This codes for CASSQDAIGNEQYF.

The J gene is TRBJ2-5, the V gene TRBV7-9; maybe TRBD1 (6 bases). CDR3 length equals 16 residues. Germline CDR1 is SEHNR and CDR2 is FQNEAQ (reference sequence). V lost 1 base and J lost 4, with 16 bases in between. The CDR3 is CASSLGLYREGETQYF. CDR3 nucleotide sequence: TGTGCCAGCAGCTTAGGGTTATACAGGGAAGGAGAGACCCAGTACTTC. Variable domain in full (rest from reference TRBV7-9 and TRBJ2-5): DTGVSQNPRHKITKRGQNVTFRCDPISEHNRLYWYRQTLGQGPEFLTYFQNEAQLEKSRLLSDRFSAERPKGSFSTLEIQRTEQGDSAMYLCASSLGLYREGETQYFGPGTRLLVL.

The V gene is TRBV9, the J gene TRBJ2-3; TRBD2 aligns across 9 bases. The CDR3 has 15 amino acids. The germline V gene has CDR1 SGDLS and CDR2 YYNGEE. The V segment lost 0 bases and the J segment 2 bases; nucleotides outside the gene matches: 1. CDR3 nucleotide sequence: TGTGCCAGCAGCGTAGGCGGGAGGGACACAGATACGCAGTATTTT. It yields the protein CASSVGGRDTDTQYF.

As DNA, the CDR3 is TGTGCCAGCAGCTTATTAAGGGCGGGAGATTACGAGCAGTACTTC. This codes for CASSLLRAGDYEQYF. The J gene is TRBJ2-7, the V gene TRBV11-2; 7 nucleotides align to TRBD2. V dropped 2 bases and J dropped 4; count of bases not matched to a gene: 8. The CDR3 is 15 amino acids. The germline CDR1 and CDR2 sequences are SGHAT and FQNNGV.

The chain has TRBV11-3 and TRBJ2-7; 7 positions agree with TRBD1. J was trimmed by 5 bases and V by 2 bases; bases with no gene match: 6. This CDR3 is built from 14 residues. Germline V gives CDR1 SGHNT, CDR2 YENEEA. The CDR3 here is CASSLFPGQDEQYF. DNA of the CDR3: TGTGCCAGCAGCTTATTTCCCGGACAGGACGAGCAGTACTTC.

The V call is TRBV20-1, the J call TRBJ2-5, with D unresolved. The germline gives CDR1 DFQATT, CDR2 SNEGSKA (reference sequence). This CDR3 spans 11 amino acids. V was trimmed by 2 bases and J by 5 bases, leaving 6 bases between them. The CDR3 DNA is TGCAGTGCTAGACCTCGGGAGACCCAGTACTTC. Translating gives CSARPRETQYF.

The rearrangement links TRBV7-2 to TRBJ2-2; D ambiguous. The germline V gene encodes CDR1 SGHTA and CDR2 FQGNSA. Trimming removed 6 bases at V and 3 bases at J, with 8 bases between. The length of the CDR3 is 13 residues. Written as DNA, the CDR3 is TGTGCCAGCAGTTATACATACACCGGGGAGCTGTTTTTT. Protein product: CASSYTYTGELFF.

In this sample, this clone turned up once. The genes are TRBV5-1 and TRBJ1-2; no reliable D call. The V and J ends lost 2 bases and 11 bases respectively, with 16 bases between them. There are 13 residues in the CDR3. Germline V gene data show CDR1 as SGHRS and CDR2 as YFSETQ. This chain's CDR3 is CASSFLGGRSYTF. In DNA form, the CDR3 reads TGCGCCAGCAGCTTCCTAGGCGGGAGATCTTACACCTTC.

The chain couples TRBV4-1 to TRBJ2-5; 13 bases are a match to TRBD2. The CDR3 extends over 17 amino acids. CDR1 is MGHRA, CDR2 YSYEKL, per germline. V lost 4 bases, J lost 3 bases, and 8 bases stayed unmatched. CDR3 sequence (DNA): TGCGCCAGCAGCCTGACTAGCGGGAGGCCCAATGAAGAGACCCAGTACTTC. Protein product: CASSLTSGRPNEETQYF.

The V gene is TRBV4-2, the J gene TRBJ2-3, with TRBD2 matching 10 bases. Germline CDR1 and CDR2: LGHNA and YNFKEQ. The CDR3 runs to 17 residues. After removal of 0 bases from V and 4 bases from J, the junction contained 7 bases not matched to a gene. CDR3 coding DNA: TGTGCCAGCAGCCAAGATTGGGCTAGCGGGAGCGCAGATACGCAGTATTTT. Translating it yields CASSQDWASGSADTQYF.

The CDR3 nucleotides read TGCGCCAGCAGCTCACCCCTGACACTCACCGGGACTACCAACAGTATGGATACGCAGTATTTT. Amino acid sequence: CASSSPLTLTGTTNSMDTQYF. The V call is TRBV10-2, the J call TRBJ2-3, with 7 bases identical to TRBD2. J gave up 6 bases and V 6 bases, and 30 bases lay outside the gene matches. Germline assignment: CDR1 WSHSY and CDR2 SAAADI. This CDR3 is 21 amino acids long.

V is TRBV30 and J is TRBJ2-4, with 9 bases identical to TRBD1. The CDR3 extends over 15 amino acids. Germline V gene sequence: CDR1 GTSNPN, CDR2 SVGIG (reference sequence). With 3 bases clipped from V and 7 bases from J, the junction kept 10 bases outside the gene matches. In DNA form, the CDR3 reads TGTGCCTGGAGCCCATATATCGGGACAGGGAACATTCAGTACTTC. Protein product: CAWSPYIGTGNIQYF.

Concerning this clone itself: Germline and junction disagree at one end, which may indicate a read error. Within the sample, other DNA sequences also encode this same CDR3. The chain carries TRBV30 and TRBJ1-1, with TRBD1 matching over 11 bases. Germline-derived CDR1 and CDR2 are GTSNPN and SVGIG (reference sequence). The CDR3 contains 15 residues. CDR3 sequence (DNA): TGTGCCTGGGATACCGGGACAGGGGGGAACACTGAAGCCTTCTTT. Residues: CAWDTGTGGNTEAFF.

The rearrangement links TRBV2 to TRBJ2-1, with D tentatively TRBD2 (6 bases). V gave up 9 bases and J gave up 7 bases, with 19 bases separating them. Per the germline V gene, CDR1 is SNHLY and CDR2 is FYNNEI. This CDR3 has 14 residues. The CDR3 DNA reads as TGTGCCAGTAAGGAGGGGCTTCGGTGGAATGAGCAGTTCTTC. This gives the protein CASKEGLRWNEQFF.

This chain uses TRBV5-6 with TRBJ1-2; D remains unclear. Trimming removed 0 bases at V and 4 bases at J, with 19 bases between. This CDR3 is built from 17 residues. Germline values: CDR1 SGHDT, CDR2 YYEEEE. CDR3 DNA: TGTGCCAGCAGCTTGGTGTTGGGAGAGGGAGATGGCTATGGCTACACCTTC. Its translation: CASSLVLGEGDGYGYTF.

This CDR3 is CASSSIGTSGYNEQFF. The CDR3 nucleotides read TGTGCCAGCAGTTCGATAGGGACTAGCGGTTACAATGAGCAGTTCTTC. The chain is built from TRBV28 and TRBJ2-1, with 11 bases matching TRBD2. V shed 4 bases and J 4 bases; nucleotides not matched to a gene: 6. Per the germline V gene, CDR1 is MDHEN and CDR2 is SYDVKM. The CDR3 totals 16 residues.

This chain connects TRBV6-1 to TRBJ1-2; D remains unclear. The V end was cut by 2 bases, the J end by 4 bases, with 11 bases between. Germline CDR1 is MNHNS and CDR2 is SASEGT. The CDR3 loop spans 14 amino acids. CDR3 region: CASSESGGSYGYTF. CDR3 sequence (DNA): TGTGCCAGCAGTGAATCAGGAGGCAGCTATGGCTACACCTTC.

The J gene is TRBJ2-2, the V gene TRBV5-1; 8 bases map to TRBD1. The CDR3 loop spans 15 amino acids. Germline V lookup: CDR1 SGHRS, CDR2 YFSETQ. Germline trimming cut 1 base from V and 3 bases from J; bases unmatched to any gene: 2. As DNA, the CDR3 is TGCGCCAGCAGCTTGTCAGGGGGCGACACCGGGGAGCTGTTTTTT. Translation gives CASSLSGGDTGELFF.

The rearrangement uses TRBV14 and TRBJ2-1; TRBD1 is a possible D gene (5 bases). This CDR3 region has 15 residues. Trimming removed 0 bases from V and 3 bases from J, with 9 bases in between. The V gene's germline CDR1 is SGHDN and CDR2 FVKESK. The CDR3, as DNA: TGTGCCAGCAGCCAAGATAGGGGCCGCTACAATGAGCAGTTCTTC. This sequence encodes CASSQDRGRYNEQFF. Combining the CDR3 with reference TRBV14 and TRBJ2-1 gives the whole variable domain EAGVTQFPSHSVIEKGQTVTLRCDPISGHDNLYWYRRVMGKEIKFLLHFVKESKQDESGMPNNRFLAERTGGTYSTLKVQPAELEDSGVYFCASSQDRGRYNEQFFGPGTRLTVL.